This TCR beta chain was observed in a study of radiotherapy plus CTLA-4 blockade in lung cancer. Overall study: An objective response was seen in 15% to 20% of patients, and disease control in less than 40%.

Study-wide points: Tumor-derived TCR clones expanded in blood after radiotherapy plus ipilimumab.

V lost 5 bases and J lost 4; bases outside the gene matches: 1. This CDR3 region has 11 residues. Germline values: CDR1 DFQATT, CDR2 SNEGSKA (reference sequence). The protocol was immunoSEQ multiplex PCR, while the TCRdb copy is restricted to in-frame clones and leaves out a portion. The sample lists around 38,000 clones, about 86% seen once, with about 20% in the top ten. This clone has a single count. The antigen remains unidentified. Ipilimumab-mediated CTLA-4 blockade plus focal radiation was given to patients having chemo-refractory metastatic non-small-cell lung cancer. The TCR comes from a human donor with non-small cell lung cancer whose response to radiotherapy plus ipilimumab could not be evaluated. The J gene is TRBJ2-7, the V gene TRBV20-1; 8 positions match TRBD1. The sample here was peripheral blood, taken from a patient treated with radiotherapy plus ipilimumab. The CDR3 is CSADRGYEQYF. The CDR3 DNA is TGCAGTGCTGACAGGGGTTACGAGCAGTACTTC.